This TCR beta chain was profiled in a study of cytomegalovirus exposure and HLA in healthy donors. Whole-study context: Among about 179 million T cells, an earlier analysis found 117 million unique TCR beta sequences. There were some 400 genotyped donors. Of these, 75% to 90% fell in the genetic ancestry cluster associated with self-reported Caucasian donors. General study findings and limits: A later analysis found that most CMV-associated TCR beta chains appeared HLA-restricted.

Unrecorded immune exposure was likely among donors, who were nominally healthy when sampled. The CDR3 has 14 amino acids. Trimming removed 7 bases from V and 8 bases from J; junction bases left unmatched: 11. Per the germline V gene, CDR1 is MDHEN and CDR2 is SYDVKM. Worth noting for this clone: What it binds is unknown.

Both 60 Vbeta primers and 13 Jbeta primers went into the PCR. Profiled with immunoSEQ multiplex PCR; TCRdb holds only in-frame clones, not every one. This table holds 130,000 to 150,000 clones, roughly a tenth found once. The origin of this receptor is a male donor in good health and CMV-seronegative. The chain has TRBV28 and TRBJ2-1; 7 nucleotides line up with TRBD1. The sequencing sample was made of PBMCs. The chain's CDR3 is CASNLQGSSYEQFF. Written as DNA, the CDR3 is TGTGCCAGCAACTTACAGGGGTCCAGCTATGAGCAGTTCTTC.